What follows are 22 T cell receptor beta chains derived from one specimen sequenced in a study of cytomegalovirus exposure and HLA in healthy donors. It was with 60 Vbeta and 13 Jbeta primers that the PCR ran. Assay: immunoSEQ multiplex PCR; the TCRdb copy retains only in-frame clones and omits some. The sample table includes around 88,000 clones. Sequenced input: PBMCs. The receptors originated from a girl aged 5 to 17 in good health and CMV-seropositive.

This chain links TRBV29-1 with TRBJ2-1; D remains unclear. This CDR3 contains 11 residues. The germline V and J ends were trimmed by 3 bases and 3 bases, with 3 bases remaining between them. Germline lookup yields CDR1 SQVTM and CDR2 ANQGSEA. This CDR3 is CSVDNYNEQFF. CDR3 bases: TGCAGCGTTGATAACTACAATGAGCAGTTCTTC.

The rearrangement links TRBV5-1 to TRBJ1-3, with D maybe TRBD1 (5 bases). CDR1 SGHRS and CDR2 YFSETQ come from the germline V gene. The CDR3 is 16 amino acids. V was pared by 9 bases and J by 0 bases, with 19 bases between. The CDR3 spells CATQRIPGGSGNTIYF. The DNA for the CDR3 is TGCGCCACCCAACGCATACCGGGGGGCTCTGGAAACACCATATATTTT.

V and J are TRBV4-2 and TRBJ1-4; D uncertain. This CDR3 is built from 13 residues. CDR1 and CDR2 from the germline V gene are LGHNA and YNFKEQ. Trimming cost V 0 bases and J 8 bases, with 7 bases left between them. The CDR3 bases are TGTGCCAGCAGCCAAGATCCGGGGGAAAAACTGTTTTTT. Amino acids: CASSQDPGEKLFF.

This sequence joins TRBV5-1 and TRBJ1-1, with TRBD1 identical over 12 bases. V gave up 4 bases and J gave up 9 bases; unmatched junction bases: 13. Germline V gene data show CDR1 as SGHRS and CDR2 as YFSETQ. The CDR3 sequence is 16 residues long. CDR3 bases: TGCGCCAGCAGCCCAAGTCAGGGACAGGGGGCGCAAAAAGCTTTCTTT. Translated, it gives CASSPSQGQGAQKAFF.

The chain carries TRBV9 and TRBJ2-1; D uncertain. This CDR3 spans 13 amino acids. The V end was cut by 0 bases, the J end by 7 bases, with 8 bases between. The germline CDR1 and CDR2 sequences are SGDLS and YYNGEE. CDR3 sequence reads: CASSVAQLNEQFF. The CDR3 nucleotides are TGTGCCAGCAGCGTAGCACAACTAAATGAGCAGTTCTTC.

The CDR3 region is CSVEANDGHFYEQYF. The CDR3, as DNA: TGCAGCGTTGAAGCTAATGACGGACATTTCTACGAGCAGTACTTC. The chain couples TRBV29-1 to TRBJ2-7; weak D call: TRBD1 (5 bases). Germline CDR1 reads SQVTM; CDR2 reads ANQGSEA. V lost 1 base to trimming and J lost 3 bases, with 16 bases between them. There are 15 residues in the CDR3.

The V and J genes are TRBV11-1 and TRBJ2-1; D is possibly TRBD2 (6 bases). There are 16 residues in the CDR3. Germline-derived CDR1 and CDR2 are SGHAT and FQDESV (reference sequence). Trimming removed 5 bases at V and 0 bases at J, with 14 bases between. The CDR3 spells CASSDPGLSSYNEQFF. The CDR3 DNA sequence: TGTGCCAGCAGCGACCCGGGACTGAGCTCCTACAATGAGCAGTTCTTC. Filled out from reference TRBV11-1 and TRBJ2-1, the complete variable domain reads EAEVAQSPRYKITEKSQAVAFWCDPISGHATLYWYRQILGQGPELLVQFQDESVVDDSQLPKDRFSAERLKGVDSTLKIQPAELGDSAMYLCASSDPGLSSYNEQFFGPGTRLTVL.

The genes are TRBV11-3 and TRBJ2-7, with D tentatively TRBD2 (6 bases). The CDR3 runs to 14 residues. Per the germline V gene, CDR1 is SGHNT and CDR2 is YENEEA. With 2 bases removed from V and 2 bases from J, the gap between germline ends came to 10 bases. The CDR3 sequence is CASSLFGGAYEQYV. The CDR3 DNA follows: TGTGCCAGCAGCTTATTCGGAGGGGCCTACGAGCAGTACGTC.

The rearrangement links TRBV2 to TRBJ1-6; D is undetermined. Germline V gene lookup returns CDR1 SNHLY and CDR2 FYNNEI. V dropped 5 bases and J dropped 7 bases, with 12 bases sitting between them. This CDR3 comprises 14 residues. Written as DNA, the CDR3 is TGTGCCAGCAGTTCCTACGGGAGGAATTCACCCCTCCACTTT. Amino acids: CASSSYGRNSPLHF.

The CDR3 bases are TGCGCCAGCAGCCGATCAGGGGGGAACACTGAAGCTTTCTTT. Protein: CASSRSGGNTEAFF. V is TRBV4-3 and J is TRBJ1-1, with 7 positions matching TRBD1. The CDR3 is made up of 14 amino acids. V trimming: 4 bases; J trimming: 1 base; junction bases outside the gene matches: 3. Looked up from germline, CDR1 is LGHNA and CDR2 is YSLEER.

The rearrangement uses TRBV19 and TRBJ2-1; 7 positions agree with TRBD2. CDR1 is LNHDA, CDR2 SQIVND, per germline (reference sequence). The V segment lost 10 bases and the J segment 0 bases; nucleotides outside the gene matches: 6. This CDR3 is 14 amino acids long. The CDR3 nucleotides read TGTGCCACCTGGGGAGGGAGCTCCTACAATGAGCAGTTCTTC. Translation: CATWGGSSYNEQFF. Together with reference TRBV19 and TRBJ2-1, the CDR3 gives the full variable domain: DGGITQSPKYLFRKEGQNVTLSCEQNLNHDAMYWYRQDPGQGLRLIYYSQIVNDFQKGDIAEGYSVSREKKESFPLTVTSAQKNPTAFYLCATWGGSSYNEQFFGPGTRLTVL.

V usage is TRBV14 and J usage is TRBJ1-3, with TRBD1 matching over 8 bases. Germline CDR1 SGHDN, CDR2 FVKESK. CDR3 length: 16 amino acids. V was clipped by 0 bases and J by 4 bases; unmatched bases: 5. The chain's CDR3 is CASSQEGDRRGNTIYF. In DNA, the CDR3 is TGTGCCAGCAGCCAAGAGGGGGACAGGCGAGGAAACACCATATATTTT.

V is TRBV6-6 and J is TRBJ2-3; TRBD2 aligns across 8 bases. The J segment lost 5 bases and the V segment lost 2 bases, leaving 6 bases of the junction unmatched. This CDR3 is 15 amino acids long. Looked up from germline, CDR1 is MNHNY and CDR2 is SVGAGI (reference sequence). CDR3 region: CASSYGRGGVDTQYF. In DNA, the CDR3 is TGTGCCAGCAGTTACGGTCGGGGGGGGGTAGATACGCAGTATTTT.

The chain links TRBV9 to TRBJ1-3; D not resolved. Trimming cost V 0 bases and J 3 bases, with 10 bases left between them. The CDR3 contains 15 residues. Germline V gives CDR1 SGDLS, CDR2 YYNGEE. This chain's CDR3 is CASSVDGASGNTIYF. The CDR3 DNA reads as TGTGCCAGCAGCGTAGATGGAGCCAGTGGAAACACCATATATTTT.

About this clone itself: The limits of the CDR3 on the DNA are not certain, so only TCRdb's listed CDR3 is given. This sequence joins TRBV5-6 and TRBJ1-1; TRBD1, the table's D call, was not compared with the DNA. The germline V gene encodes CDR1 SGHDT and CDR2 YYEEEE. The CDR3 spans 14 amino acids, including both terminal residues. The CDR3 region is CASSFAEGTRECFF.

The chain links TRBV27 to TRBJ1-1, with a possible D match to TRBD1 (5 bases). The V and J ends lost 4 bases and 4 bases respectively, with 10 bases between them. The CDR3 runs to 13 residues. Per germline, CDR1 MNHEY and CDR2 SMNVEV (reference sequence). DNA for the CDR3: TGTGCCAGCAGTTCTGGGGGGAGCACTGAAGCTTTCTTT. Protein: CASSSGGSTEAFF.

This chain connects TRBV5-3 to TRBJ1-1; TRBD1 matches 7 bases. TRBV5-3 falls under the ORF class, with uncertain function. This CDR3 is built from 12 residues. Unmatched junction bases numbered 3, after V lost 8 bases and J lost 2 bases. The chain's CDR3 is CASRGSNTEAFF. The CDR3 DNA sequence: TGTGCCAGCAGGGGGTCTAACACTGAAGCTTTCTTT.

The J gene is TRBJ2-7, the V gene TRBV6-5; no definite D call. The CDR3 consists of 15 residues. V gave up 0 bases and J gave up 2 bases, with 11 bases separating them. CDR1 and CDR2 from the germline V gene are MNHEY and SVGAGI. The CDR3 DNA reads TGTGCCAGCAGTTACTCCCCCGCAGGTCCCTACGAGCAGTACTTC. Amino acid sequence: CASSYSPAGPYEQYF.

The CDR3, as DNA: TGTGCCAGCAGTTTATACACTGGGGCCAACGTCCTGACTTTC. Residues: CASSLYTGANVLTF. The chain has TRBV28 and TRBJ2-6; D remains ambiguous. This CDR3 contains 14 residues. The germline CDR1 and CDR2 sequences are MDHEN and SYDVKM. The V end lost 1 base, the J end lost 2 bases, and 3 bases lay between the germline ends. Full variable domain (missing parts from reference TRBV28 and TRBJ2-6): DVKVTQSSRYLVKRTGEKVFLECVQDMDHENMFWYRQDPGLGLRLIYFSYDVKMKEKGDIPEGYSVSREKKERFSLILESASTNQTSMYLCASSLYTGANVLTFGAGSRLTVL.

J is TRBJ2-7 and V is TRBV4-2; no reliable D call. Germline CDR1 reads LGHNA; CDR2 reads YNFKEQ. Deletions cut 4 bases from V and 6 bases from J, with 13 bases between. CDR3 size: 13 residues. CDR3 sequence (DNA): TGTGCCAGCAGCCTACAAGTGATGTCCGAGCAGTACTTC. This sequence encodes CASSLQVMSEQYF.

V is TRBV6-1 and J is TRBJ1-2; the D gene is possibly TRBD1 (6 bases). Germline V gene data show CDR1 as MNHNS and CDR2 as SASEGT. V dropped 4 bases and J dropped 2 bases, with 14 bases sitting between them. This CDR3 comprises 15 residues. CDR3 DNA sequence: TGTGCCAGCAGTGTTGGGGCGGGGGCCAACTATGGCTACACCTTC. Its translation: CASSVGAGANYGYTF.

The V call is TRBV6-1, the J call TRBJ1-1; D is unclear. This CDR3 is built from 14 residues. The germline V gene has CDR1 MNHNS and CDR2 SASEGT. Trimming cost V 5 bases and J 6 bases, with 16 bases left between them. The CDR3 nucleotides read TGTGCCAGCAGTCAAGGACCTAAGAGCGCTGAAGCTTTCTTT. As protein: CASSQGPKSAEAFF.